In this sample, the clone carrying this TCR beta chain turned up a few times. The tumor samples were collected prior to definitive surgery or chemotherapy. The germline V gene has CDR1 MNHEY and CDR2 SMNVEV (reference sequence). V lost 0 bases, J lost 3 bases, and 12 bases lay in between. This CDR3 is built from 15 residues. The data were taken from a study of high-grade serous ovarian cancer treatment subgroups. Generated by immunoSEQ multiplex PCR, the TCRdb table keeps only in-frame clones and is missing some. The table has more than 7,500 clones, about 60% seen once. The sample comprised tumor tissue. The chain joins TRBV27 to TRBJ2-7; D might be TRBD2 (6 bases). This sequence originates from a human donor with high-grade serous ovarian cancer. CDR3 sequence: CASSLSMGGSYEQYF. CDR3 sequence (DNA): TGTGCCAGCAGTTTATCGATGGGAGGAAGCTACGAGCAGTACTTC.